The 8 T cell receptor beta chains presented below share a single source sample, sequenced in a study of T cells in Graves' hyperthyroidism and ophthalmopathy. The TCR beta CDR3 regions underwent amplification using RNA transcripts as the source. Using the HTBI primer set, a first-round RT-PCR was run on the TCR CDR3. One entry per CDR3 protein, called by TCRdb with MiXCR from the multiplex PCR reads. The sample has fewer than 550,000 distinct CDR3 sequences, less than 20% seen once. The sample taken for sequencing was blood. The source of these receptors is a woman between 18 and 29 years old with Graves' hyperthyroidism.

Comment on this clonotype: A read error is possible here, since a much larger clone lies one base away. The chain couples TRBV25-1 to TRBJ2-1, with 7 bases identical to TRBD2. Near its end, the DNA agrees better with TRBJ2-7, so the J call may be wrong. The length of the CDR3 is 15 residues. Germline CDR1 is MGHDK and CDR2 is SYGVNS. The CDR3 reads CASTFGSGTYNEQYF. In nucleotides, the CDR3 is TGTGCCAGCACCTTTGGGAGCGGGACCTACAATGAGCAGTACTTC.

This clonotype was observed many times. This chain uses TRBV7-9 with TRBJ2-5, with TRBD1 as a possible D gene (6 bases). CDR3 length equals 14 residues. Trimming shortened V by 1 base and J by 8 bases, and 14 bases separated the two germline ends. Per germline, CDR1 SEHNR and CDR2 FQNEAQ (reference sequence). CDR3 sequence: CASSLVGRGSTQYF. CDR3 nucleotide sequence: TGTGCCAGCAGCTTAGTTGGCAGGGGTAGTACCCAGTACTTC.

The sample holds many counts of this clonotype. The chain recombines TRBV3-1 with TRBJ2-7; D is undetermined. The CDR3 is 13 residues long. Germline V gives CDR1 LGHDT, CDR2 YNNKEL (reference sequence). V lost 3 bases, J lost 5 bases, and 11 bases lay in between. CDR3 residues: CASSQLSPHEQYF. The DNA for the CDR3 is TGTGCCAGCAGCCAGCTTAGTCCGCACGAGCAGTACTTC.

This chain joins TRBV4-1 and TRBJ2-7; D uncertain. The CDR3 is 11 amino acids. Deletions cut 3 bases from V and 7 bases from J, with 7 bases between. The germline gives CDR1 MGHRA, CDR2 YSYEKL. In DNA, the CDR3 is TGCGCCAGCAGCCAGTGGGGAGAGCAGTACTTC. This translates into CASSQWGEQYF.

This clonotype came up many times. V usage is TRBV3-1 and J usage is TRBJ1-6, with D hard to call. This CDR3 is 16 amino acids long. Per the germline V gene, CDR1 is LGHDT and CDR2 is YNNKEL (reference sequence). Deletions cut 0 bases from V and 0 bases from J, with 6 bases between. CDR3 region: CASSQEQSSYNSPLHF. DNA for the CDR3: TGTGCCAGCAGCCAAGAGCAGAGCTCCTATAATTCACCCCTCCACTTT.

This clonotype was seen at least ten times. This chain connects TRBV7-2 to TRBJ2-3; 12 bases are a match to TRBD2. V lost 9 bases and J lost 0; bases outside the gene matches: 7. This CDR3 region has 16 residues. Per germline, CDR1 SGHTA and CDR2 FQGNSA. DNA for the CDR3: TGTGCCAGAACTAGCGGGGGGTCGTCTAGCACAGATACGCAGTATTTT. This translates into CARTSGGSSSTDTQYF.

This clonotype was observed a single time. This chain joins TRBV18 and TRBJ1-1, with a possible D match to TRBD1 (6 bases). Trimming pared 7 bases from V and 1 base from J, leaving 16 bases between. Germline loops: CDR1 KGHSH, CDR2 LQKENI. The CDR3 has 15 residues. Here the CDR3 reads CASLQGQVANTEAFF. In DNA, the CDR3 is TGTGCCAGCTTACAGGGCCAGGTCGCGAACACTGAAGCTTTCTTT. The variable domain in full, completed from reference TRBV18 and TRBJ1-1, reads NAGVMQNPRHLVRRRGQEARLRCSPMKGHSHVYWYRQLPEEGLKFMVYLQKENIIDESGMPKERFSAEFPKEGPSILRIQQVVRGDSAAYFCASLQGQVANTEAFFGQGTRLTVV.

At least ten counts were recorded for this clonotype. The genes are TRBV7-9 and TRBJ2-4, with a weak D call TRBD2 (6 bases). Germline CDR1 reads SEHNR; CDR2 reads FQNEAQ (reference sequence). The CDR3 runs to 17 residues. The V end was cut by 6 bases, the J end by 0 bases, with 18 bases between. For the CDR3, the DNA is TGTGCCAGCAGTTTCCCGGGACTTCCTGAAGCCAAAAACATTCAGTACTTC. Its protein product is CASSFPGLPEAKNIQYF.